The source of this TCR beta chain is a study of blood T cell repertoires in COVID-19. Across the study: Spain, Italy and the United States supplied samples that represented acute and convalescent COVID-19. Sources were T cells, B-cell-depleted T cells, or PBMCs; the material itself was cDNA or gDNA.

Germline trimming cut 3 bases from V and 3 bases from J; bases unmatched to any gene: 8. The CDR3 loop spans 16 amino acids. Germline V gene data show CDR1 as KGHSH and CDR2 as LQKENI. As handled by the study authors: Amplification with reference gene primers provided the estimates of nucleated cell counts. The table came from immunoSEQ multiplex PCR; TCRdb's copy has only in-frame clones and leaves some out. V and J calls and clone size are copied from that table; D and trimming were computed from the DNA. The sample includes approximately 210,000 clones, about 83% of them seen just once. Material: peripheral blood. V gene TRBV18 combines with J gene TRBJ2-3; 8 positions agree with TRBD2. This TCR came from a woman in her 50s with active or convalescent COVID-19. In nucleotides, the CDR3 is TGTGCCAGCTCACCCCAAACGGGACTAGAAACAGATACGCAGTATTTT. The encoded protein is CASSPQTGLETDTQYF. Looking up the rest from reference TRBV18 and TRBJ2-3 gives the full variable domain: NAGVMQNPRHLVRRRGQEARLRCSPMKGHSHVYWYRQLPEEGLKFMVYLQKENIIDESGMPKERFSAEFPKEGPSILRIQQVVRGDSAAYFCASSPQTGLETDTQYFGPGTRLTVL.